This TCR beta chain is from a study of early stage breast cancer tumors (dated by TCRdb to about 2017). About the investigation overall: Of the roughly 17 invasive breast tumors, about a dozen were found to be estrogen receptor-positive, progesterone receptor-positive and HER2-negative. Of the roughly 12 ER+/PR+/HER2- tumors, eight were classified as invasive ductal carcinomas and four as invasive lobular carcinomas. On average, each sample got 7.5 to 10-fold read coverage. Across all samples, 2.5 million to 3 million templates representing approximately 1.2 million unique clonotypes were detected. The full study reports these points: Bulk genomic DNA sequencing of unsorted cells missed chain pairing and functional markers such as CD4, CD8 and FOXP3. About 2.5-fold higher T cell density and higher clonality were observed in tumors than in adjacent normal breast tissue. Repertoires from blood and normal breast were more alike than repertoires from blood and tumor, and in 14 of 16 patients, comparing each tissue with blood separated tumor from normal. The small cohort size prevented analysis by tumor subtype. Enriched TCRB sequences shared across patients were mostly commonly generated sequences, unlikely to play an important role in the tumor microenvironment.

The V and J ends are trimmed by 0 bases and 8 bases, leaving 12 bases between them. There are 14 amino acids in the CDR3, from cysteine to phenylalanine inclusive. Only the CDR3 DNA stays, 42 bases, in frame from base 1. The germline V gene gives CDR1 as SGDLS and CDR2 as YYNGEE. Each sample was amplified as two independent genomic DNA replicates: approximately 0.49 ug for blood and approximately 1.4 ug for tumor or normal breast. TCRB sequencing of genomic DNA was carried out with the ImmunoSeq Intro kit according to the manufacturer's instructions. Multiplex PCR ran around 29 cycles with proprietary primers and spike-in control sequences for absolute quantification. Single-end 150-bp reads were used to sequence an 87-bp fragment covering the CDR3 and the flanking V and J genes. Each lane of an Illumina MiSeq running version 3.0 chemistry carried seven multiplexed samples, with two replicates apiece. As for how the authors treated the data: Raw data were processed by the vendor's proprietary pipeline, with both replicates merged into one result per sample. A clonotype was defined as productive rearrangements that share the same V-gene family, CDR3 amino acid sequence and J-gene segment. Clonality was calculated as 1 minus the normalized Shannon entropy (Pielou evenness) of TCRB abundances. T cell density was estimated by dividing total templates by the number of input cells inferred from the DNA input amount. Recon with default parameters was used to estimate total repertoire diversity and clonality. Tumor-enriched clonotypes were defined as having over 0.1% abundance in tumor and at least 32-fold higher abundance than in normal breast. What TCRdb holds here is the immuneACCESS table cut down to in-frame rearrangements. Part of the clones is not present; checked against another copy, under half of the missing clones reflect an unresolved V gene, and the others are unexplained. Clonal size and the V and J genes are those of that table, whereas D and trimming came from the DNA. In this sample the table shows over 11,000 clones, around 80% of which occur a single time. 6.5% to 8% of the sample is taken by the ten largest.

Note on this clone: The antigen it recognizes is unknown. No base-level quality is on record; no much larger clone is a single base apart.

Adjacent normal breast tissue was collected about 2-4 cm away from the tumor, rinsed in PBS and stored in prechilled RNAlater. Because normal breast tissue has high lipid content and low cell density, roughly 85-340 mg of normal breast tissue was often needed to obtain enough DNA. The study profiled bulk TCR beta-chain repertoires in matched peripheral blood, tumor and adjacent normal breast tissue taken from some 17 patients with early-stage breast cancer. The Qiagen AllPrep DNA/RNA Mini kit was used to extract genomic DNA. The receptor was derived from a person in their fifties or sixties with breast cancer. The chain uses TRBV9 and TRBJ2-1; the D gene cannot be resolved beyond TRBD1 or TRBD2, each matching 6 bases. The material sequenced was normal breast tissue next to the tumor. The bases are TGTGCCAGCAGCGTAGGGGGGGCGTGGGATGAGCAGTTCTTC. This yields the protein CASSVGGAWDEQFF. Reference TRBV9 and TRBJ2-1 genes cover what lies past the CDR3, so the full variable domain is DSGVTQTPKHLITATGQRVTLRCSPRSGDLSVYWYQQSLDQGLQFLIQYYNGEERAKGNILERFSAQQFPDLHSELNLSSLELGDSALYFCASSVGGAWDEQFFGPGTRLTVL.